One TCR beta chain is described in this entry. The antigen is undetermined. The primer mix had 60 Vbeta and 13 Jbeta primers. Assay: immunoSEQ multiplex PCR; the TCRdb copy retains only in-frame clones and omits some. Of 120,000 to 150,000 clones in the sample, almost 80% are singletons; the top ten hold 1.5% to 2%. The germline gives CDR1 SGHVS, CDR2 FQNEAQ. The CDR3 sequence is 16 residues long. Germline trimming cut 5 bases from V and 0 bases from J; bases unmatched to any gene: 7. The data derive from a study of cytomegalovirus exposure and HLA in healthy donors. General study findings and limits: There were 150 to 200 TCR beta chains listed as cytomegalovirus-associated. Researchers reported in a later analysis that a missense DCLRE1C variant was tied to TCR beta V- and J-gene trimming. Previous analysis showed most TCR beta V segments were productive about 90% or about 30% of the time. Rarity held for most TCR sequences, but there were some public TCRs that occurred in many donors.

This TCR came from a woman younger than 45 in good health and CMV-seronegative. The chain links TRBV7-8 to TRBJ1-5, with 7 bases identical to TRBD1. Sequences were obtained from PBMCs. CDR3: CASSETGVYSNQPQHF. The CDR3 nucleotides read TGTGCCAGCAGCGAAACAGGGGTTTATAGCAATCAGCCCCAGCATTTT.